This TCR beta chain is from a study of cytotoxic CD8 clonotypes in ibrutinib-treated CLL. Turning to the study itself: The patients comprised about a dozen relapsed/refractory and about 15 treatment-naive cases, approximately 17 IGHV unmutated. After median roughly 68 months, approximately 14 stayed in remission, around twelve progressed; responses approximately 24 partial, 2 complete. Study-wide results and limits: Clonality went up at the time of ibrutinib response, stayed stable in sustained remission, and later dropped back toward its baseline level at progression. Treatment saw public clonotypes, which were uncommon, either contract or stay stable.

The V and J ends lost 0 bases and 7 bases, in that order; junction bases with no gene match: 3. Germline CDR1 is SGHDT and CDR2 is YYEEEE. The length of the CDR3 is 13 residues. With regard to this clone: Its specificity is unknown.

Profiled with immunoSEQ multiplex PCR; TCRdb holds only in-frame clones, not every one. The table includes over 70,000 clones, roughly three quarters detected once. The gene calls are TRBV5-6 and TRBJ2-5; 7 nucleotides match TRBD2. This receptor was identified in a human donor with chronic lymphocytic leukemia. Sequencing was performed on PBMCs, taken after 12 months of ibrutinib treatment. In DNA, the CDR3 is TGTGCCAGCAGCTTGGGAGGGGAGGGGACCCAGTACTTC. Amino acids: CASSLGGEGTQYF.